The rows below give T cell receptor beta chains drawn from one sample of a study of beta chain features in type 1 diabetes. Libraries were prepared by immunoSEQ multiplex PCR; TCRdb keeps only in-frame clonotypes and omits some of them. The sample has over 40,000 clones; 50% are singletons. Sequences were obtained from stem cell memory CD4+ T cells from blood. Source of these receptors: a woman aged 25 to 45 in good health. Both conserved end residues are part of each CDR3. Each record gives: J gene, clone size, D gene, V gene, CDR3 protein, CDR3 DNA. The D gene is left open where the match is weak. Not every row has a clone size; where given, it reads once, few, many or a size class.

>TRBJ2-7|NA|TRBD1|TRBV29-1
CSVEIQGADEQYF
TGCAGCGTTGAAATCCAGGGGGCGGACGAGCAGTACTTC
>TRBJ2-1|NA|TRBD2|TRBV5-4
CASSQGLAGYNEQFF
TGCGCCAGCAGCCAAGGCCTAGCGGGTTACAATGAGCAGTTCTTC
>TRBJ2-1|few|NA|TRBV29-1
CSVGGLLPLF
TGCAGCGTTGGGGGACTCCTCCCACTCTTC
>TRBJ2-7|NA|NA|TRBV7-9
CAREQDREAPYEQYF
TGTGCCAGGGAACAAGACAGAGAAGCCCCCTACGAGCAGTACTTC
>TRBJ1-2|NA|NA|TRBV7-8
CASSPRGGARGNYGYTF
TGTGCCAGCAGTCCTAGGGGGGGGGCGCGTGGAAACTATGGCTACACCTTC
>TRBJ2-3|once|TRBD2|TRBV7-3
CASRLAGYTDTQYF
TGTGCCAGCAGACTAGCGGGGTACACAGATACGCAGTATTTT
>TRBJ2-3|NA|NA|TRBV7-2
CASSLAQGRTDTQYF
TGTGCCAGCAGCTTGGCACAGGGAAGGACAGATACGCAGTATTTT
>TRBJ2-3|NA|NA|TRBV28
CATARLDTQYF
TGTGCCACCGCGAGGCTGGATACGCAGTATTTT
>TRBJ2-1|few|TRBD2|TRBV7-9
CASSPLAGVRNEQFF
TGTGCCAGCAGCCCATTAGCGGGAGTACGCAATGAGCAGTTCTTC
>TRBJ2-1|NA|NA|TRBV7-8
CASSPTKFDGSYNEQFF
TGTGCCAGCAGCCCTACTAAATTCGACGGCTCCTACAATGAGCAGTTCTTC
>TRBJ2-1|NA|TRBD1|TRBV7-2
CASSLRTGGQGAYNEQFF
TGTGCCAGCAGCTTACGAACAGGGGGACAGGGGGCATACAATGAGCAGTTCTTC
>TRBJ2-7|few|NA|TRBV18
CASSPTDNYEQYF
TGTGCCAGCTCACCCACAGATAACTACGAGCAGTACTTC
>TRBJ1-2|NA|TRBD1|TRBV28
CASRLGQTTGYTF
TGTGCCAGCAGACTGGGACAGACGACTGGCTACACCTTC
>TRBJ2-1|NA|TRBD2|TRBV4-1
CASSQDRFRTSGGNEQFF
TGCGCCAGCAGCCAAGATCGATTTAGGACTAGCGGGGGAAATGAGCAGTTCTTC
>TRBJ2-1|once|TRBD1|TRBV18
CASSPGTGYNEQFF
TGTGCCAGCTCACCCGGGACAGGCTACAATGAGCAGTTCTTC
>TRBJ2-5|once|TRBD2|TRBV28
CASSGRLGLAGYQETQYF
TGTGCCAGCAGTGGACGCTTAGGACTAGCTGGGTACCAAGAGACCCAGTACTTC
>TRBJ2-1|NA|NA|TRBV19
CASSGDSRDNEQFF
TGTGCCAGTAGCGGGGACTCGAGGGACAATGAGCAGTTCTTC
>TRBJ2-7|few|NA|TRBV19
CASRGQGRREQYF
TGTGCCAGTAGAGGGCAGGGGAGACGCGAGCAGTACTTC
>TRBJ2-7|once|NA|TRBV7-6
CASSSSPTGHSYEQYF
TGTGCCAGCAGCTCTTCTCCGACAGGACACTCCTACGAGCAGTACTTC
>TRBJ2-5|once|TRBD2|TRBV7-7
CASSPLAGSQETQYF
TGTGCTAGCAGTCCCTTAGCGGGGTCACAAGAGACCCAGTACTTC
>TRBJ2-1|NA|TRBD2|TRBV14
CASSQGKVVGGPGHNEQFF
TGTGCCAGCAGCCAAGGAAAAGTTGTGGGAGGGCCTGGACACAATGAGCAGTTCTTC
>TRBJ2-3|few|TRBD2|TRBV7-3
CASSSGLAGGTDTQYF
TGTGCCAGCAGCTCTGGACTAGCGGGGGGCACAGATACGCAGTATTTT
>TRBJ1-1|NA|TRBD1|TRBV13
CASSSKDRASTEAFF
TGTGCCAGCAGCTCCAAGGACAGGGCGAGCACTGAAGCTTTCTTT
>TRBJ1-3|NA|TRBD1|TRBV7-9
CASSPRQGSSGNTIYF
TGTGCCAGCAGCCCTCGACAGGGAAGCTCTGGAAACACCATATATTTT
>TRBJ1-2|few|NA|TRBV28
CASSPNRNYGYTF
TGTGCCAGCAGCCCAAACAGGAACTATGGCTACACCTTC
>TRBJ2-3|few|NA|TRBV28
CASTSTDTQYF
TGTGCCAGCACTTCTACAGATACGCAGTATTTT
>TRBJ2-3|few|NA|TRBV28
CASSLSLGRGTDTQYF
TGTGCCAGCAGTTTGAGCCTTGGCAGGGGTACAGATACGCAGTATTTT
>TRBJ2-7|NA|NA|TRBV18
CASSPVGAVYEQYF
TGTGCCAGCTCACCAGTGGGGGCGGTCTACGAGCAGTACTTC
>TRBJ2-4|NA|TRBD1|TRBV5-6
CASSTQGVDIQYF
TGTGCCAGCAGCACCCAGGGGGTGGACATTCAGTACTTC
>TRBJ1-4|few|TRBD1|TRBV7-2
CASSLARGGVYEKLFF
TGTGCCAGCAGCTTAGCGAGAGGGGGCGTTTATGAAAAACTGTTTTTT
>TRBJ1-2|NA|TRBD1|TRBV7-2
CASSLETGGAFYGYTF
TGTGCCAGCAGCTTAGAGACAGGGGGCGCTTTCTATGGCTACACCTTC
>TRBJ1-2|NA|NA|TRBV11-2
CASRPIYGEHYGYTF
TGTGCCAGCAGGCCAATTTACGGGGAGCACTATGGCTACACCTTC
>TRBJ2-1|NA|TRBD2|TRBV9
CASSVLAGGISNEQFF
TGTGCCAGCAGCGTATTAGCGGGAGGGATATCAAATGAGCAGTTCTTC
>TRBJ2-7|NA|TRBD1|TRBV18
CASSPLYGGQGGSYEQYF
TGTGCCAGCTCACCACTTTACGGCGGACAGGGGGGGTCCTACGAGCAGTACTTC
>TRBJ2-1|few|TRBD2|TRBV29-1
CSVPSGGFSYNEQFF
TGCAGCGTCCCAAGCGGGGGATTCTCCTACAATGAGCAGTTCTTC
>TRBJ2-2|NA|NA|TRBV28
CASRSGGGFTGELFF
TGTGCCAGCAGAAGCGGAGGAGGTTTTACCGGGGAGCTGTTTTTT
>TRBJ2-4|NA|TRBD2|TRBV15
CATSRAGGSKNIQYF
TGTGCCACCAGCAGAGCGGGAGGGTCCAAAAACATTCAGTACTTC
>TRBJ2-1|few|NA|TRBV29-1
CSVDTPSYNEQFF
TGCAGCGTTGATACACCAAGTTACAATGAGCAGTTCTTC
>TRBJ2-1|few|TRBD2|TRBV4-1
CASSQGVTSGTYNEQFF
TGCGCCAGCAGCCAAGGGGTTACTAGCGGCACCTACAATGAGCAGTTCTTC
>TRBJ2-1|NA|TRBD2|TRBV5-1
CASSSIPGLAYNEQFF
TGCGCCAGCAGCTCGATTCCGGGACTAGCCTACAATGAGCAGTTCTTC
>TRBJ2-5|NA|TRBD2|TRBV5-1
CASSLELAFGETQYF
TGCGCCAGCAGCTTGGAACTAGCGTTCGGAGAGACCCAGTACTTC
>TRBJ1-5|NA|NA|TRBV20-1
CSVGGRQPQHF
TGCAGTGTTGGGGGGAGGCAGCCCCAGCATTTT
>TRBJ2-3|NA|NA|TRBV25-1
CASSEALGRVGDTQYF
TGTGCCAGCAGTGAGGCTCTCGGCAGGGTTGGGGATACGCAGTATTTT
>TRBJ1-1|NA|NA|TRBV28
CASSFDSGETNTEAFF
TGTGCCAGCAGTTTTGACTCCGGGGAGACGAACACTGAAGCTTTCTTT
>TRBJ2-5|NA|TRBD1|TRBV25-1
CASSEPGQGASETQYF
TGTGCCAGCAGCGAACCGGGACAGGGGGCGTCAGAGACCCAGTACTTC
>TRBJ2-1|NA|NA|TRBV4-3
CASSQGAWRSPRLYNEQFF
TGCGCCAGCAGCCAAGGGGCTTGGAGGAGCCCCCGACTTTACAATGAGCAGTTCTTC
>TRBJ2-5|few|NA|TRBV28
CASSFLQGGMRTQYF
TGTGCCAGCAGTTTCCTGCAGGGGGGTATGAGGACCCAGTACTTC
>TRBJ2-1|few|TRBD2|TRBV14
CASSQALFRTSLFF
TGTGCCAGCAGCCAAGCGTTATTTCGGACTAGTCTGTTCTTC
>TRBJ2-1|NA|TRBD2|TRBV14
CASSQALGLAGLRSYNEQFF
TGTGCCAGCAGCCAAGCCCTGGGACTAGCGGGCCTCCGCTCCTACAATGAGCAGTTCTTC
>TRBJ2-3|NA|TRBD1|TRBV12-5
CASGSTQRGLLRTDTQYF
TGTGCTAGTGGTTCCACCCAGAGGGGGCTTCTTCGCACAGATACGCAGTATTTT
>TRBJ2-3|few|NA|TRBV29-1
CSVDPSTDTQYF
TGCAGCGTTGATCCTAGCACAGATACGCAGTATTTT
>TRBJ2-2|once|TRBD2|TRBV4-3
CASSPGGTSGDTGELFF
TGCGCCAGCAGCCCCGGGGGGACTAGCGGGGACACCGGGGAGCTGTTTTTT
>TRBJ2-2|NA|NA|TRBV5-6
CASSFWQGIPGELFF
TGTGCCAGCAGCTTTTGGCAGGGGATTCCCGGGGAGCTGTTTTTT
>TRBJ2-7|NA|NA|TRBV2
CASSEHNYEQYF
TGTGCCAGCAGTGAACACAACTACGAGCAGTACTTC
>TRBJ2-1|NA|TRBD2|TRBV19
CASSVPGLATYNEQFF
TGTGCCAGTAGTGTCCCGGGACTAGCGACCTACAATGAGCAGTTCTTC
>TRBJ2-1|few|NA|TRBV27
CASSLGPSSYNEQFF
TGTGCCAGCAGTTTAGGCCCCAGCTCCTACAATGAGCAGTTCTTC
>TRBJ2-3|NA|NA|TRBV30
CAWSPVNRADTQYF
TGTGCCTGGAGTCCTGTGAACAGGGCCGATACGCAGTATTTT